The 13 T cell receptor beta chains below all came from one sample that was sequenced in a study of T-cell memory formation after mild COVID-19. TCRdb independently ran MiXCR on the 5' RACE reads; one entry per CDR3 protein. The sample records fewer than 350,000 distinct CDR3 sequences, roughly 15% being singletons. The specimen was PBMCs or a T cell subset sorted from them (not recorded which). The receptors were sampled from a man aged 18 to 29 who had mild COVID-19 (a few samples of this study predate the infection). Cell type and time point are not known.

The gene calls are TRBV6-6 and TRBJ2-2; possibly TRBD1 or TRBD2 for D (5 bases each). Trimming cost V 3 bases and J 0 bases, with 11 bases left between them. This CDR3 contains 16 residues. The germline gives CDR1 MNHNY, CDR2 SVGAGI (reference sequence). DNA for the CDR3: TGTGCCAGCAGTTATAGCGCGACAGCGAACACCGGGGAGCTGTTTTTT. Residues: CASSYSATANTGELFF.

CDR3 nucleotide sequence: TGTGCCAGCAGTGTCAGAGGGGGGAGATACTACGAGCAGTACTTC. It codes for CASSVRGGRYYEQYF. V usage is TRBV28 and J usage is TRBJ2-7; the D call may be TRBD1 or TRBD2 (6 bases each). Trimming shortened V by 5 bases and J by 3 bases, and 17 bases separated the two germline ends. The CDR3 extends over 15 amino acids. The germline V gene encodes CDR1 MDHEN and CDR2 SYDVKM. Together with reference TRBV28 and TRBJ2-7, the CDR3 gives the full variable domain: DVKVTQSSRYLVKRTGEKVFLECVQDMDHENMFWYRQDPGLGLRLIYFSYDVKMKEKGDIPEGYSVSREKKERFSLILESASTNQTSMYLCASSVRGGRYYEQYFGPGTRLTVT.

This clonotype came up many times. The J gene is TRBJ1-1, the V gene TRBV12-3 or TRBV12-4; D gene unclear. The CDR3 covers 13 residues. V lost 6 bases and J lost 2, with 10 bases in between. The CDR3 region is CASSNTRNTEAFF. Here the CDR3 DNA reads TGTGCCAGCAGCAATACAAGAAACACTGAAGCTTTCTTT.

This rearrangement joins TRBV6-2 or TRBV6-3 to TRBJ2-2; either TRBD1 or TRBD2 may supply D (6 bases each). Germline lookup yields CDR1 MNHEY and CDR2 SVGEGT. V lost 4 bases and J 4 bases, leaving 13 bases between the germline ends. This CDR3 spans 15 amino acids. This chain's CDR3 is CASSSGAWGTGELFF. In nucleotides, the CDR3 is TGTGCCAGCAGTTCGGGGGCGTGGGGCACCGGGGAGCTGTTTTTT.

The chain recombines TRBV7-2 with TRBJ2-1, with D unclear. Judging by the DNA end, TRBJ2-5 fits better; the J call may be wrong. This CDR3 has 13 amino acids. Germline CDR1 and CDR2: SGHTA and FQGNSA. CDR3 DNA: TGTGCCAGCAGCTTTTCAGTCCTAGAGACCCAGTACTTC. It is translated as CASSFSVLETQYF.

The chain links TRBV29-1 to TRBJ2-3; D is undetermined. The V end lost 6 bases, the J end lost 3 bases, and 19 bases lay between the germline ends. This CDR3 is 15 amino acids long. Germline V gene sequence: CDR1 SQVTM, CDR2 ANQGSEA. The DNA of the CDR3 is TGCAGCGTACCGGGCCAAACCCGGGTGACAGATACGCAGTATTTT. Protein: CSVPGQTRVTDTQYF.

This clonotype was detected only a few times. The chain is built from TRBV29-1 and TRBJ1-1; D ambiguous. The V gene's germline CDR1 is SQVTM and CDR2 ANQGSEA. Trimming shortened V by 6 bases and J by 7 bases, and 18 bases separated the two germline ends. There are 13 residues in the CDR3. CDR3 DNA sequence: TGCAGCGTCGGACGTCCGGCAGGAGGTGAAGCTTTCTTT. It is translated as CSVGRPAGGEAFF.

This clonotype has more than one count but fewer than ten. The CDR3 DNA follows: TGTGCCAGCAGCTTAGACGGGGAGGCACCCCTCCACTTT. Its protein product is CASSLDGEAPLHF. The V call is TRBV7-9, the J call TRBJ1-6, with D uncertain. CDR3 length: 13 residues. V lost 1 base to trimming and J lost 11 bases, with 9 bases between them. Germline V gene sequence: CDR1 SEHNR, CDR2 FQNEAQ (reference sequence). Looking up the rest from reference TRBV7-9 and TRBJ1-6 gives the full variable domain: DTGVSQNPRHKITKRGQNVTFRCDPISEHNRLYWYRQTLGQGPEFLTYFQNEAQLEKSRLLSDRFSAERPKGSFSTLEIQRTEQGDSAMYLCASSLDGEAPLHFGNGTRLTVT.

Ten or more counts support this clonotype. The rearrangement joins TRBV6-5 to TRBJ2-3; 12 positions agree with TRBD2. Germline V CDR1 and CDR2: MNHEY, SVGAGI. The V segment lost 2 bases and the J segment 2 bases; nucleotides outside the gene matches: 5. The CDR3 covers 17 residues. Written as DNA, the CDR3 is TGTGCCAGCAGTTACACCGGACTAGCGGGGATCACAGATACGCAGTATTTT. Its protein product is CASSYTGLAGITDTQYF.

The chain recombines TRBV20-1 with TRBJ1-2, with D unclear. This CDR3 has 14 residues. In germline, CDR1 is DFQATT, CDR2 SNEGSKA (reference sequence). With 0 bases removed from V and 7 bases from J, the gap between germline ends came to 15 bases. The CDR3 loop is CSARESEGMGGYTF. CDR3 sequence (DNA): TGCAGTGCTAGAGAGTCCGAAGGGATGGGTGGCTACACCTTC.

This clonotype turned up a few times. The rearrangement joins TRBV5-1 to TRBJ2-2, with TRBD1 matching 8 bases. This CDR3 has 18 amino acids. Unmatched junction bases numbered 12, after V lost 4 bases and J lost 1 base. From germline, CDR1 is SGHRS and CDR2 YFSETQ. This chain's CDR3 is CASSPHPQGAGNTGELFF. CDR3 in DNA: TGCGCCAGCAGCCCCCACCCGCAGGGGGCAGGGAACACCGGGGAGCTGTTTTTT.

The CDR3 spells CASSLDLAGGPQDTQYF. The CDR3 DNA reads TGTGCCAGCAGCTTGGATCTAGCGGGGGGCCCCCAAGATACGCAGTATTTT. The chain employs TRBV5-5 and TRBJ2-3; 11 positions agree with TRBD2. The CDR3 contains 17 residues. Germline trimming cut 0 bases from V and 5 bases from J; bases unmatched to any gene: 8. The V gene's germline CDR1 is SGHKS and CDR2 YYEKEE (reference sequence).

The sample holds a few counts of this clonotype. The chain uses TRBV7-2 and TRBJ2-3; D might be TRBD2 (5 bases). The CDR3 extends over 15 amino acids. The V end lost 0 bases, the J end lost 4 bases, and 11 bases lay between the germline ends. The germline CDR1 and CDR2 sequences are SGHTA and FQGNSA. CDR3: CASSLALAGADTQYF. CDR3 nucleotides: TGTGCCAGCAGCTTAGCGCTCGCGGGTGCAGATACGCAGTATTTT. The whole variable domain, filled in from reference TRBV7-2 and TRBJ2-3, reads GAGVSQSPSNKVTEKGKDVELRCDPISGHTALYWYRQSLGQGLEFLIYFQGNSAPDKSGLPSDRFSAERTGGSVSTLTIQRTQQEDSAVYLCASSLALAGADTQYFGPGTRLTVL.